This T cell receptor (beta chain) was obtained from a study of blood T cells in healthy people across ages. Study observations and caveats: The fall in TCR beta diversity per million T cells was roughly linear with age.

V dropped 5 bases and J dropped 5 bases, with 18 bases sitting between them. CDR1 and CDR2 from the germline V gene are LNHDA and SQIVND (reference sequence). The CDR3 covers 16 residues. Then a second PCR, running roughly 7 to 11 cycles, was carried out with a sample-barcoded 5' primer and a J-beta primer mix. Each cDNA molecule was tagged by a template-switch adaptor that had 12 random nucleotides. Via MiXCR, TCRdb re-called the 5' RACE reads, giving one row per CDR3 protein. The sample has 800,000 to 1,300,000 distinct CDR3 sequences; roughly a quarter are singletons. Note on this clonotype: Its antigen is currently unknown.

This same sample was also part of a study on T cells of mothers and their children. From that paper: At a rate of approximately 1.4 ug per 15 ul, cDNA synthesis received all of the extracted RNA.

Sequencing input: blood. The clonotype originates from a girl aged 2-10 years in good health. The rearrangement joins TRBV19 to TRBJ1-4; no reliable D call. The CDR3 nucleotides read TGTGCCAGTAGTCCCCTAGGAGAGGAAAAGAATGAAAAACTGTTTTTT. Encoded protein: CASSPLGEEKNEKLFF. The complete variable domain, with remaining parts taken from reference TRBV19 and TRBJ1-4, reads DGGITQSPKYLFRKEGQNVTLSCEQNLNHDAMYWYRQDPGQGLRLIYYSQIVNDFQKGDIAEGYSVSREKKESFPLTVTSAQKNPTAFYLCASSPLGEEKNEKLFFGSGTQLSVL.